Listed below are T cell receptor beta chains from one sample, sequenced in a study of spatial heterogeneity in lung cancer. TCRdb fed the 5' RACE reads into MiXCR, producing one record per CDR3 protein. The sample holds roughly 120,000 distinct CDR3 sequences, about 12% seen once. The sample here was PBMCs, taken at follow-up. The receptor set was obtained from a male donor with early-stage non-small cell lung cancer. Both conserved end residues are part of each CDR3. D genes are given only for firm matches. Size tells how often a clone was seen (once, few, many) or the class of an expanded clone, and some rows leave it out.

D: TRBD1; size: -; V: TRBV5-1; J: TRBJ2-7; CDR3: CASSNTGGGYEQYF; DNA: TGCGCCAGCAGCAATACAGGGGGCGGCTACGAGCAGTACTTC
D: -; size: many; V: TRBV7-8; J: TRBJ2-3; CDR3: CASSLRGASGASTDTQYF; DNA: TGTGCCAGCAGCCTTAGGGGCGCATCAGGGGCCAGCACAGATACGCAGTATTTT
D: TRBD1; size: many; V: TRBV4-2; J: TRBJ2-7; CDR3: CASSREDRGNYEQYF; DNA: TGTGCCAGCAGCCGGGAGGACAGGGGGAACTACGAGCAGTACTTC
D: -; size: -; V: TRBV5-1; J: TRBJ1-1; CDR3: CASSPVPEAFF; DNA: TGCGCCAGCAGCCCCGTCCCTGAAGCTTTCTTT
D: -; size: many; V: TRBV20-1; J: TRBJ1-5; CDR3: CSATDSFNQPQHF; DNA: TGCAGTGCTACGGACAGTTTCAATCAGCCCCAGCATTTT
D: -; size: many; V: TRBV7-9; J: TRBJ1-1; CDR3: CASSLAQGYTEAFF; DNA: TGTGCCAGCAGCTTAGCACAGGGATACACTGAAGCTTTCTTT
D: -; size: many; V: TRBV7-8; J: TRBJ1-5; CDR3: CASSLQVQPQHF; DNA: TGTGCCAGCAGCTTACAGGTTCAGCCCCAGCATTTT
D: -; size: few; V: TRBV7-9; J: TRBJ1-1; CDR3: CASSLAHQGGAEAFF; DNA: TGTGCCAGCAGCTTAGCGCATCAGGGTGGCGCTGAAGCTTTCTTT
D: -; size: few; V: TRBV7-2; J: TRBJ1-4; CDR3: CASSPRGGTNEKLFF; DNA: TGTGCCAGCAGCCCTAGAGGGGGAACTAATGAAAAACTGTTTTTT
D: -; size: many; V: TRBV10-3; J: TRBJ2-3; CDR3: CAITTGISSTDTQYF; DNA: TGTGCCATCACCACAGGGATATCTAGCACAGATACGCAGTATTTT
D: TRBD1; size: few; V: TRBV6-5; J: TRBJ1-2; CDR3: CASSITRQGPGYTF; DNA: TGTGCCAGCAGTATCACCCGACAGGGCCCGGGCTACACCTTC
D: -; size: many; V: TRBV12-3/TRBV12-4; J: TRBJ1-5; CDR3: CASRRQGNQPQHF; DNA: TGTGCCAGCAGGAGGCAGGGCAATCAGCCCCAGCATTTT
D: -; size: many; V: TRBV12-3/TRBV12-4; J: TRBJ1-4; CDR3: CASSAGTEKLFF; DNA: TGTGCCAGCAGTGCCGGGACCGAAAAACTGTTTTTT
D: -; size: few; V: TRBV19; J: TRBJ2-5; CDR3: CASKRRGESRETQYF; DNA: TGTGCCAGTAAGCGTAGGGGGGAGTCGCGAGAGACCCAGTACTTC
D: TRBD2; size: few; V: TRBV10-3; J: TRBJ2-1; CDR3: CAIRLTSGGLNEQFF; DNA: TGTGCCATCAGACTGACTAGCGGGGGCCTCAATGAGCAGTTCTTC
D: TRBD2; size: few; V: TRBV7-2; J: TRBJ2-3; CDR3: CASSLSGDNTDTQYF; DNA: TGTGCCAGCAGCTTAAGCGGGGATAACACAGATACGCAGTATTTT
D: -; size: few; V: TRBV25-1; J: TRBJ1-3; CDR3: CASSRDTSGNTIYF; DNA: TGTGCCAGCAGCCGGGACACCTCTGGAAACACCATATATTTT
D: -; size: -; V: TRBV4-1; J: TRBJ2-2; CDR3: CASSQGTGELFF; DNA: TGCGCCAGCAGCCAAGGGACAGGGGAGCTGTTTTTT
D: TRBD1; size: many; V: TRBV10-3; J: TRBJ2-1; CDR3: CAIRDFSKQTGILEQFF; DNA: TGTGCCATCAGAGATTTTTCAAAACAGACAGGGATCTTAGAGCAGTTCTTC
D: -; size: many; V: TRBV7-9; J: TRBJ2-1; CDR3: CASSLFTFPYNEQFF; DNA: TGTGCCAGCAGCTTATTTACATTCCCCTACAATGAGCAGTTCTTC
D: -; size: few; V: TRBV20-1; J: TRBJ2-2; CDR3: CSASLKRVGSANTGELFF; DNA: TGCAGTGCTAGCCTCAAACGGGTGGGATCCGCGAACACCGGGGAGCTGTTTTTT
D: TRBD2; size: few; V: TRBV9; J: TRBJ2-7; CDR3: CASSPTGGSSYEQYF; DNA: TGTGCCAGCAGCCCGACGGGGGGTAGCTCCTACGAGCAGTACTTC
D: -; size: many; V: TRBV10-3; J: TRBJ2-1; CDR3: CAISGGKLPFF; DNA: TGTGCCATCAGTGGGGGGAAGCTTCCGTTCTTC
D: TRBD1; size: -; V: TRBV30; J: TRBJ1-1; CDR3: CAWSVGGRATEAFF; DNA: TGTGCCTGGAGTGTAGGGGGCAGGGCCACTGAAGCTTTCTTT
D: -; size: -; V: TRBV6-2/TRBV6-3; J: TRBJ1-5; CDR3: CASRAGLLTLNQPQHF; DNA: TGTGCCAGCAGAGCCGGGTTGCTCACACTCAATCAGCCCCAGCATTTT
D: -; size: few; V: TRBV7-2; J: TRBJ2-5; CDR3: CASRRSNQETQYF; DNA: TGTGCCAGCAGAAGGAGCAACCAAGAGACCCAGTACTTC
D: -; size: -; V: TRBV20-1; J: TRBJ2-5; CDR3: CSARDFRLIQETQYF; DNA: TGCAGTGCTAGAGATTTCCGACTGATCCAAGAGACCCAGTACTTC
D: TRBD2; size: many; V: TRBV6-5; J: TRBJ2-1; CDR3: CASSYARGGQRSYNEQFF; DNA: TGTGCCAGCAGTTACGCCCGCGGGGGGCAAAGGTCCTACAATGAGCAGTTCTTC
D: -; size: many; V: TRBV5-1; J: TRBJ2-3; CDR3: CASSLTGPTDTQYF; DNA: TGCGCCAGCAGCTTGACAGGGCCCACAGATACGCAGTATTTT
D: TRBD1; size: few; V: TRBV7-2; J: TRBJ1-3; CDR3: CASSYAGTGAGNTIYF; DNA: TGTGCCAGCAGCTACGCCGGGACAGGGGCTGGAAACACCATATATTTT
D: -; size: -; V: TRBV4-1; J: TRBJ2-1; CDR3: CASSHDPRRGHNEQFF; DNA: TGCGCCAGCAGCCACGATCCCCGGCGGGGGCACAATGAGCAGTTCTTC
D: -; size: few; V: TRBV7-3; J: TRBJ2-1; CDR3: CASSFSTRSLFNEQFF; DNA: TGTGCCAGCAGCTTTTCGACTAGAAGCCTTTTCAATGAGCAGTTCTTC
D: -; size: many; V: TRBV20-1; J: TRBJ1-1; CDR3: CSAPPGTLNTEAFF; DNA: TGCAGTGCCCCTCCCGGGACTCTGAACACTGAAGCTTTCTTT